This T cell receptor (beta chain) was observed in a study of blood T cell repertoires in COVID-19. The table came from immunoSEQ multiplex PCR; TCRdb's copy has only in-frame clones and leaves some out. This table holds 210,000 or so clones, around 91% found once. V shed 2 bases, J shed 4 bases, and the junction held 1 base outside the gene matches. The germline V gene encodes CDR1 SGHTS and CDR2 YDEGEE. CDR3 size: 14 residues. Material for sequencing was peripheral blood. This clonotype was obtained from a man aged 50-59 years with acute or convalescent COVID-19. The genes are TRBV5-8 and TRBJ2-5; TRBD2 matches 11 bases. The CDR3, as DNA: TGTGCCAGCAGCTTACTAGCGGGAGCAGAGACCCAGTACTTC. This gives the protein CASSLLAGAETQYF.